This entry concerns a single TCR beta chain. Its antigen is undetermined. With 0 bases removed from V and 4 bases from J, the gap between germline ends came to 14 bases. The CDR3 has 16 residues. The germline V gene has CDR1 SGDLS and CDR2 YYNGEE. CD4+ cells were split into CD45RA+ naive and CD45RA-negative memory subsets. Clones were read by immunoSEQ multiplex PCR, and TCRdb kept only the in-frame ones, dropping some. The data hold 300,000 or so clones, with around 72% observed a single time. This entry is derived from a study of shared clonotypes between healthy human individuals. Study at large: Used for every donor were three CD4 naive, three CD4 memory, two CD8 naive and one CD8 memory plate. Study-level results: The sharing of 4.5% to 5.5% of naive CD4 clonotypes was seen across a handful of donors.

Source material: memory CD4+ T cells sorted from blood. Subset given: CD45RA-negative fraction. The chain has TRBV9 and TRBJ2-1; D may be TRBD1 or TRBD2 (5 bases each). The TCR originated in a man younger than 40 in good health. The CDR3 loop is CASSVGRDPLYNEQFF. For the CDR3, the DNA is TGTGCCAGCAGCGTAGGACGGGACCCCTTGTACAATGAGCAGTTCTTC.